Sequencing of this T cell receptor (beta chain) was carried out in a study of memory CD4+ T cells and cytomegalovirus serostatus. Study findings and constraints: Each of 67 CMV-associated TCRbeta sequences occurred in one to five individuals. The CMV-associated TCR signature appears largely within the CD4+ memory repertoire. CMV serostatus prediction reached median AUC 0.95, or 0.91 with US-trained model.

Single viable CD3+CD4+CD8-CD45RO+ cells were sorted as the memory CD4+ T cells. After thawing, CD4+ T cells were positively selected. The germline V gene has CDR1 SQVTM and CDR2 ANQGSEA. Trimming stripped 4 bases from V and 8 bases from J, with 14 bases between. The CDR3 covers 12 residues. Assay used: immunoSEQ multiplex PCR; TCRdb lists only in-frame clones, some missing. Found here are 75,000 to 90,000 clones, 65% to 85% of them singletons; the top ten hold around 0.78%. The sample holds a few counts of this clone. Its matching antigen is unknown. This TCR derives from an adult in good health and CMV-seronegative. The chain uses TRBV29-1 and TRBJ1-1; D uncertain. The sequenced sample consisted of memory CD4+ T cells from blood. CDR3 sequence (DNA): TGCAGCGTTGGTGCGGATGGCAGGGAAGCTTTCTTT. Translated: CSVGADGREAFF. Drawing the rest from reference TRBV29-1 and TRBJ1-1, the complete variable domain is SAVISQKPSRDICQRGTSLTIQCQVDSQVTMMFWYRQQPGQSLTLIATANQGSEATYESGFVIDKFPISRPNLTFSTLTVSNMSPEDSSIYLCSVGADGREAFFGQGTRLTVV.